The 18 T cell receptor beta chains below come from one sample, sequenced in a study of OX40 agonist ivuxolimab in advanced cancers. Measured with immunoSEQ multiplex PCR; TCRdb has only the in-frame clones, and not every one. This sample has about 68,000 clones, with roughly 80% found just once. The material was CD4+ or CD8+ T cells sorted from blood, obtained in a trial of the OX40 agonist ivuxolimab. The receptors were sampled from an adult with an advanced solid tumor such as melanoma, head and neck, liver or kidney cancer.

The chain carries TRBV19 and TRBJ1-2; 9 nucleotides line up with TRBD1. From germline, CDR1 is LNHDA and CDR2 SQIVND (reference sequence). The CDR3 spans 16 residues. J gave up 4 bases and V 6 bases, and 12 bases lay outside the gene matches. CDR3 in amino acids: CASSGSDRGFGYGYTF. The CDR3 coding sequence is TGTGCCAGTAGCGGATCGGACAGGGGATTCGGCTATGGCTACACCTTC.

The genes are TRBV10-2 and TRBJ1-2; possible D gene TRBD1, 5 bases. CDR3 length: 13 amino acids. CDR1 and CDR2 from the germline V gene are WSHSY and SAAADI. Trimming took 2 bases from V and 4 from J, leaving 8 bases between them. The CDR3 nucleotides read TGCGCCAGCAGTGAGAAGGGGTCCTATGGCTACACCTTC. Its translation: CASSEKGSYGYTF.

This clone was detected only once. The chain couples TRBV4-2 to TRBJ1-4; no clear D. Per the germline V gene, CDR1 is LGHNA and CDR2 is YNFKEQ. The CDR3 sequence is 16 residues long. V lost 1 base and J lost 0, with 9 bases in between. Here the CDR3 reads CASSQAFQATNEKLFF. The CDR3, as DNA: TGTGCCAGCAGCCAAGCTTTCCAAGCAACTAATGAAAAACTGTTTTTT.

This chain connects TRBV2 to TRBJ2-1, with 10 bases lining up with TRBD2. This CDR3 contains 12 residues. Unmatched junction bases numbered 0, after V lost 6 bases and J lost 7 bases. Germline V CDR1 and CDR2: SNHLY, FYNNEI. CDR3 sequence: CASRAGGNEQFF. The CDR3 DNA is TGTGCCAGCAGAGCGGGGGGGAATGAGCAGTTCTTC. Variable domain in full (rest from reference TRBV2 and TRBJ2-1): EPEVTQTPSHQVTQMGQEVILRCVPISNHLYFYWYRQILGQKVEFLVSFYNNEISEKSEIFDDQFSVERPDGSNFTLKIRSTKLEDSAMYFCASRAGGNEQFFGPGTRLTVL.

The chain couples TRBV27 to TRBJ1-1, with 7 nucleotides matching TRBD1. Unmatched junction bases numbered 3, after V lost 2 bases and J lost 0 bases. CDR3 length: 15 residues. Germline CDR1 reads MNHEY; CDR2 reads SMNVEV (reference sequence). The CDR3 coding sequence is TGTGCCAGCAGTTTAATGGGACAGTTGAACACTGAAGCTTTCTTT. It codes for CASSLMGQLNTEAFF.

This sequence joins TRBV6-5 and TRBJ1-6; D is ambiguous. The CDR3 covers 14 residues. Germline V gene data show CDR1 as MNHEY and CDR2 as SVGAGI. V dropped 6 bases and J dropped 0 bases, with 6 bases sitting between them. Here the CDR3 DNA reads TGTGCCAGCAGCCCTAGCTCCTATAATTCACCCCTCCACTTT. This translates into CASSPSSYNSPLHF.

The J gene is TRBJ2-7, the V gene TRBV7-2; D is unresolved. CDR3 length: 14 residues. The V gene lost 5 bases and the J gene lost 0 bases, with 11 bases spanning the gap. Germline CDR1 and CDR2: SGHTA and FQGNSA. The CDR3 bases are TGTGCCAGCAGCCTTGGACCGTCCTCCTACGAGCAGTACTTC. It encodes CASSLGPSSYEQYF.

This chain uses TRBV6-1 with TRBJ2-3; 10 bases map to TRBD2. J gave up 1 base and V 2 bases, and 9 bases lay outside the gene matches. Germline CDR1 MNHNS, CDR2 SASEGT. The CDR3 covers 18 residues. CDR3 amino acids: CASSERETSGVRTDTQYF. The CDR3 DNA reads TGTGCCAGCAGTGAAAGGGAAACTAGCGGGGTTCGCACAGATACGCAGTATTTT.

V usage is TRBV18 and J usage is TRBJ2-3; 8 bases fit TRBD2. CDR1 is KGHSH and CDR2 is LQKENI in the germline V gene. V dropped 0 bases and J dropped 2; count of bases not matched to a gene: 4. The CDR3 consists of 16 residues. The CDR3 reads CASSPPAGGLTDTQYF. The DNA of the CDR3 is TGTGCCAGCTCACCACCTGCGGGGGGCCTCACAGATACGCAGTATTTT.

The chain couples TRBV5-1 to TRBJ1-4, with D unresolved. V lost 4 bases and J 0 bases, leaving 10 bases between the germline ends. From germline, CDR1 is SGHRS and CDR2 YFSETQ. The CDR3 is 15 amino acids. The CDR3 DNA reads TGCGCCAGCAGCCTTTACACAGCAACTAATGAAAAACTGTTTTTT. This gives the protein CASSLYTATNEKLFF.

The rearrangement links TRBV9 to TRBJ2-4; no reliable D call. Germline assignment: CDR1 SGDLS and CDR2 YYNGEE. This CDR3 region has 13 residues. V shed 0 bases and J shed 3 bases, with 4 bases lying between them. CDR3 coding DNA: TGTGCCAGCAGCGTAGGGGTCAAAAACATTCAGTACTTC. Translated: CASSVGVKNIQYF.

The rearrangement joins TRBV11-2 to TRBJ2-1, with D maybe TRBD2 (5 bases). Germline lookup yields CDR1 SGHAT and CDR2 FQNNGV. The CDR3 has 16 amino acids. Deletions cut 2 bases from V and 2 bases from J, with 13 bases between. CDR3 sequence (DNA): TGTGCCAGCAGCTTACGGGATGTTGAGACCTACAATGAGCAGTTCTTC. This gives the protein CASSLRDVETYNEQFF.

The gene calls are TRBV29-1 and TRBJ2-5, with 8 nucleotides matching TRBD2. With V trimmed by 2 bases and J by 1 base, 9 bases remained unmatched. Germline CDR1 is SQVTM and CDR2 is ANQGSEA. The CDR3 has 16 amino acids. The CDR3 DNA follows: TGCAGCGTTGAACGAGCTACTAGCGGTTTCCAAGAGACCCAGTACTTC. Translation: CSVERATSGFQETQYF.

The chain combines TRBV6-1 with TRBJ2-5; perhaps TRBD1 as D (5 bases). The J call may not be correct, given that the DNA end is closer to TRBJ2-7. Germline V gives CDR1 MNHNS, CDR2 SASEGT. The CDR3 is made up of 15 amino acids. CDR3 sequence (DNA): TGTGCCAGCAGTTCCCCGTTTAGGGGAACCTACGAGCAGTACTTC. Translated: CASSSPFRGTYEQYF.

This chain links TRBV6-1 with TRBJ1-2; D may be TRBD1 (5 bases). V was pared by 5 bases and J by 9 bases, with 13 bases between. The CDR3 extends over 12 amino acids. Germline loops: CDR1 MNHNS, CDR2 SASEGT. The CDR3 protein is CASSYGTLSYTF. The CDR3 DNA follows: TGTGCCAGCAGTTATGGGACTTTAAGCTACACCTTC.

The rearrangement links TRBV19 to TRBJ1-1; unclear D gene. Trimming left V 6 bases short and J 5 bases short, with 13 bases between. This CDR3 contains 13 residues. The germline V gene encodes CDR1 LNHDA and CDR2 SQIVND (reference sequence). The CDR3 sequence: CASSLGSGTEAFF. CDR3 DNA sequence: TGTGCCAGTAGCTTGGGGTCGGGGACTGAAGCTTTCTTT.

The V call is TRBV5-1, the J call TRBJ1-2; possibly TRBD1 for D (6 bases). Germline V gene lookup returns CDR1 SGHRS and CDR2 YFSETQ. The V and J ends lost 3 bases and 3 bases respectively, with 15 bases between them. This CDR3 region has 15 residues. As DNA, the CDR3 is TGCGCCAGCAGCTCACGGACAGAGTTTGACTATGGCTACACCTTC. Protein: CASSSRTEFDYGYTF.

This chain uses TRBV6-5 with TRBJ2-3, with D uncertain. Germline V gene lookup returns CDR1 MNHEY and CDR2 SVGAGI. The CDR3 is 12 amino acids. The V end lost 5 bases, the J end lost 8 bases, and 11 bases lay between the germline ends. CDR3 DNA sequence: TGTGCCAGCAGTCTCGGAGTGGGTACGCAGTATTTT. Protein product: CASSLGVGTQYF.